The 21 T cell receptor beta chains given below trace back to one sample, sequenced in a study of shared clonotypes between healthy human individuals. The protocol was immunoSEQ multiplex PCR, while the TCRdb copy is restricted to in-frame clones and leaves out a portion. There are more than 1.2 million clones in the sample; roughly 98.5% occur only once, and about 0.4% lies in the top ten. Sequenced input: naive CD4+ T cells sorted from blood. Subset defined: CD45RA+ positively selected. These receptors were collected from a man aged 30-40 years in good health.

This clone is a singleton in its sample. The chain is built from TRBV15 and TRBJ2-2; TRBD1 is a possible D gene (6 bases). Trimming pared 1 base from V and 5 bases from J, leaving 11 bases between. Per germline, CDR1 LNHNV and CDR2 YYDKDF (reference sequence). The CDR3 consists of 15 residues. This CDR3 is CATSRGIGGTGELFF. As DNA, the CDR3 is TGTGCCACCAGCAGAGGGATAGGGGGAACCGGGGAGCTGTTTTTT. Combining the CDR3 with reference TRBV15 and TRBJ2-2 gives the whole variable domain DAMVIQNPRYQVTQFGKPVTLSCSQTLNHNVMYWYQQKSSQAPKLLFHYYDKDFNNEADTPDNFQSRRPNTSFCFLDIRSPGLGDTAMYLCATSRGIGGTGELFFGEGSRLTVL.

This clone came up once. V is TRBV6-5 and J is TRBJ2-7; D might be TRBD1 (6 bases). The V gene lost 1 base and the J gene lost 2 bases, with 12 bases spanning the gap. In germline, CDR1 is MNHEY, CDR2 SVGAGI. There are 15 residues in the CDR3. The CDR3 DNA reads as TGTGCCAGCAGTTACTATACAGGGATAGCCTACGAGCAGTACTTC. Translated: CASSYYTGIAYEQYF.

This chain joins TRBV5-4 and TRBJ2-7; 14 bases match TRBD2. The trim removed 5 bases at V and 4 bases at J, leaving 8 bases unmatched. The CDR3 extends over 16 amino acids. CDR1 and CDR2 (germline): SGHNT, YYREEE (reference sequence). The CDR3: CASSSGTSGSKYEQYF. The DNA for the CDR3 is TGTGCCAGCAGTTCCGGGACTAGCGGGAGTAAGTACGAGCAGTACTTC. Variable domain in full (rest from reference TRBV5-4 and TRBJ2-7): ETGVTQSPTHLIKTRGQQVTLRCSSQSGHNTVSWYQQALGQGPQFIFQYYREEENGRGNFPPRFSGLQFPNYSSELNVNALELDDSALYLCASSSGTSGSKYEQYFGPGTRLTVT.

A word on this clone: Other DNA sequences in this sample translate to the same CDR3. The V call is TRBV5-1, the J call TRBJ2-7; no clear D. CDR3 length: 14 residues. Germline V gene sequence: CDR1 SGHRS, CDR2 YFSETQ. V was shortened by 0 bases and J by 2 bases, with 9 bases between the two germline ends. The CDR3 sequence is CASSLVQEAYEQYF. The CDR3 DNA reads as TGCGCCAGCAGCTTGGTTCAGGAAGCCTACGAGCAGTACTTC.

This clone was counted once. In DNA, the CDR3 is TGTGCCAGCAGCCCCAGCCTAGCGTTTACGGAGACCCAGTACTTC. Amino acid sequence: CASSPSLAFTETQYF. V usage is TRBV14 and J usage is TRBJ2-5; perhaps TRBD2 as D (6 bases). The CDR3 sequence is 15 residues long. V shed 4 bases and J shed 5 bases, with 17 bases lying between them. The V gene's germline CDR1 is SGHDN and CDR2 FVKESK.

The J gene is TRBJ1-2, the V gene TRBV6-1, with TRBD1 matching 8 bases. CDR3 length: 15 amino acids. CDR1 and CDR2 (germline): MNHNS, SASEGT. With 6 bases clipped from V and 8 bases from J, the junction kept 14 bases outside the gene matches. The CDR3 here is CASRASGTGGDGYTF. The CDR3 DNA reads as TGTGCCAGCAGAGCCTCCGGGACAGGAGGTGACGGCTACACCTTC.

In DNA, the CDR3 is TGTGCCAGTATCGGTGCCGAAAGGTACAATGAGCAGTTCTTC. Translated, it gives CASIGAERYNEQFF. The J gene is TRBJ2-1, the V gene TRBV19; D ambiguous. Germline-derived CDR1 and CDR2 are LNHDA and SQIVND (reference sequence). The CDR3 contains 14 residues. Trimming removed 7 bases at V and 4 bases at J, with 14 bases between.

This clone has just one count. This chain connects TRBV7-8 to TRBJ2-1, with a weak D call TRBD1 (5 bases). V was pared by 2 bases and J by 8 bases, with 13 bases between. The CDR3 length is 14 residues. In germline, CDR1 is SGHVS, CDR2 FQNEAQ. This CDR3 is CASSLRQGLDEQFF. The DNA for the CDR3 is TGTGCCAGCAGCTTAAGGCAGGGTTTGGATGAGCAGTTCTTC.

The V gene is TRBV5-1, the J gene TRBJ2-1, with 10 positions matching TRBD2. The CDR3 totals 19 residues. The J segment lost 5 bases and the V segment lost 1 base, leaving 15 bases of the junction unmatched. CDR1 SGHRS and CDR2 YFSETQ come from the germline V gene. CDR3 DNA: TGCGCCAGCAGCTTGCCCCCTAGCGGGAGTACGGTGTTGCACAATGAGCAGTTCTTC. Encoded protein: CASSLPPSGSTVLHNEQFF.

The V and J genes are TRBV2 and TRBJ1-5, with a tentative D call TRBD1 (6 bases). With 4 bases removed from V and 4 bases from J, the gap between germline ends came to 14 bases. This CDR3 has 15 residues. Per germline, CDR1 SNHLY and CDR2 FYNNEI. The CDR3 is CASSVEAGENQPQHF. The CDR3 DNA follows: TGTGCCAGCAGTGTAGAGGCAGGGGAAAATCAGCCCCAGCATTTT.

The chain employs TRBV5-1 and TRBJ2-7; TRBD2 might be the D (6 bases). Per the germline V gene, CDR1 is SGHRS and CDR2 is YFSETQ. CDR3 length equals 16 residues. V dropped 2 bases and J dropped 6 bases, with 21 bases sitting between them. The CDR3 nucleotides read TGCGCCAGCAGCTTCCTACTAGCCGACCCTGGTATCGAGCAGTACTTC. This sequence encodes CASSFLLADPGIEQYF.

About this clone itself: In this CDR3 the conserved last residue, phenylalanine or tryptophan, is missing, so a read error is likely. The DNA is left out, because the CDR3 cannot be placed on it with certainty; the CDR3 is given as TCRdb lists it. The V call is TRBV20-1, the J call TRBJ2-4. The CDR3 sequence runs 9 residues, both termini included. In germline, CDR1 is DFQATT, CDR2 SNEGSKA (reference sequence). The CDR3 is CSARGSGHI.

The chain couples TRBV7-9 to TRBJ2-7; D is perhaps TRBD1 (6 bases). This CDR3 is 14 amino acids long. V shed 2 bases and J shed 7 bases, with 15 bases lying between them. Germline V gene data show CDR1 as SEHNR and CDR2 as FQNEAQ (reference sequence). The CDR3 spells CASSLLPGAREQYF. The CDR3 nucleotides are TGTGCCAGCAGCTTACTACCAGGGGCGCGGGAGCAGTACTTC.

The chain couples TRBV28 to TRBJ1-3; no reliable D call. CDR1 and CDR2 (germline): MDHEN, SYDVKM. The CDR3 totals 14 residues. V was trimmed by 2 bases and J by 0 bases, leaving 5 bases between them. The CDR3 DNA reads TGTGCCAGCAGTTTAATGGGCTCTGGAAACACCATATATTTT. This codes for CASSLMGSGNTIYF.

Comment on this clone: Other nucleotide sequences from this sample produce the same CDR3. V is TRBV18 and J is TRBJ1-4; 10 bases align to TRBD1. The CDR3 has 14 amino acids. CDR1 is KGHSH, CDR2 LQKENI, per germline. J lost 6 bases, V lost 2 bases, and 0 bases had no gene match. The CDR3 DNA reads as TGTGCCAGCTCACCAGGGACAGGGGATGAAAAACTGTTTTTT. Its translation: CASSPGTGDEKLFF.

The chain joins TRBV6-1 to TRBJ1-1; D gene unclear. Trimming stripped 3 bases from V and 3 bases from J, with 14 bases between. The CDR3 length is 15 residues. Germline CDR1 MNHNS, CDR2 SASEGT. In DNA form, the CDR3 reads TGTGCCAGCAGTGAGGGAGGGCAGGCGGACACTGAAGCTTTCTTT. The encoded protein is CASSEGGQADTEAFF.

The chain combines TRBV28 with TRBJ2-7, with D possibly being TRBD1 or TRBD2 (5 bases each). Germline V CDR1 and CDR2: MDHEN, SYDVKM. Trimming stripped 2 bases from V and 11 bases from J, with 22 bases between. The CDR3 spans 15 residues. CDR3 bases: TGTGCCAGCAGTTTAAACGACCCGGCCTTCCTGGGGGAGTACTTC. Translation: CASSLNDPAFLGEYF.

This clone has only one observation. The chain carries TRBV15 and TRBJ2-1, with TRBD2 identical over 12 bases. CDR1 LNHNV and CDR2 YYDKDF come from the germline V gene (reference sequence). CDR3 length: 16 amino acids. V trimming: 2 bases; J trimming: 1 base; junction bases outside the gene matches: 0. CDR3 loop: CATSRLAGGSYNEQFF. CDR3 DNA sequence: TGTGCCACCAGCAGACTAGCGGGAGGGTCCTACAATGAGCAGTTCTTC.

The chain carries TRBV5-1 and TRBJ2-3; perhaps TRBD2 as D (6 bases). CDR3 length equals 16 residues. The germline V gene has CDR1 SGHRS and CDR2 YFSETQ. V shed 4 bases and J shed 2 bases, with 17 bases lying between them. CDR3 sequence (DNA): TGCGCCAGCAGCCCCTCTCTAGCGTCCTACACAGATACGCAGTATTTT. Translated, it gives CASSPSLASYTDTQYF.

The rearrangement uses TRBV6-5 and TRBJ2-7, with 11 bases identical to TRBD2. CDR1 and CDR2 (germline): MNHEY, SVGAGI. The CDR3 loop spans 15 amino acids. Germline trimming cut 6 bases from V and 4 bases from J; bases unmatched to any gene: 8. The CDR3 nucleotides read TGTGCCAGCAGCCCAGGGACTAGCGGTATGTACGAGCAGTACTTC. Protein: CASSPGTSGMYEQYF.

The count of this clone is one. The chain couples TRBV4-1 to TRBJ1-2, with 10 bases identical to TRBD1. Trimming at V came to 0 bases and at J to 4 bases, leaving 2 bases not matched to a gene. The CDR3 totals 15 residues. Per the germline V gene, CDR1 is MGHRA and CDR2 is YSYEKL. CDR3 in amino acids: CASSQDDRGLYGYTF. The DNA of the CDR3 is TGCGCCAGCAGCCAAGATGACAGGGGGCTCTATGGCTACACCTTC.